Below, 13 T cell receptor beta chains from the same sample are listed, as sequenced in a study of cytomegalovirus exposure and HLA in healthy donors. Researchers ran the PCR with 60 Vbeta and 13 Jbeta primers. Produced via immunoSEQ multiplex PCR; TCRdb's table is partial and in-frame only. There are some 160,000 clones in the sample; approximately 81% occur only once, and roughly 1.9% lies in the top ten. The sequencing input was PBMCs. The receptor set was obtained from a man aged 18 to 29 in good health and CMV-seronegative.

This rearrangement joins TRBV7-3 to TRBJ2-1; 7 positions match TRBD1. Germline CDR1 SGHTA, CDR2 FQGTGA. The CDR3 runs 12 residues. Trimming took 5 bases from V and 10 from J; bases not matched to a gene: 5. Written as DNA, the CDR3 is TGTGCCAGCAGCCAACTAGGGGGCGAGCAGTTCTTC. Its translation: CASSQLGGEQFF. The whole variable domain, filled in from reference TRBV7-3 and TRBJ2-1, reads GAGVSQTPSNKVTEKGKYVELRCDPISGHTALYWYRQSLGQGPEFLIYFQGTGAADDSGLPNDRFFAVRPEGSVSTLKIQRTERGDSAVYLCASSQLGGEQFFGPGTRLTVL.

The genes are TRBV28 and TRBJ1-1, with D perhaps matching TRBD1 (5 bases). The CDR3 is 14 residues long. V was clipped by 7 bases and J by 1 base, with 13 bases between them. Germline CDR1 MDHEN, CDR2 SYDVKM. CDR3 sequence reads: CASTLGGKNTEAFF. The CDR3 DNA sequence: TGTGCCAGCACCCTGGGGGGGAAGAACACTGAAGCTTTCTTT.

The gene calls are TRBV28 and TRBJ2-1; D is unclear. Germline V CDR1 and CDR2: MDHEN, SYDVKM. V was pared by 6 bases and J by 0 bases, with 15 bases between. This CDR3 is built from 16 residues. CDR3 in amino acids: CASSLLVRSSYNEQFF. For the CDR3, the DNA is TGTGCCAGCAGCCTCTTAGTGAGGAGCTCCTACAATGAGCAGTTCTTC.

The CDR3 region is CASGLVGGGEQYF. CDR3 sequence (DNA): TGTGCCAGCGGACTAGTTGGGGGAGGCGAGCAGTACTTC. The chain carries TRBV28 and TRBJ2-7; TRBD2 agrees at 7 bases. CDR1 MDHEN and CDR2 SYDVKM come from the germline V gene. V gave up 8 bases and J gave up 6 bases; unmatched junction bases: 10. CDR3 length: 13 amino acids.

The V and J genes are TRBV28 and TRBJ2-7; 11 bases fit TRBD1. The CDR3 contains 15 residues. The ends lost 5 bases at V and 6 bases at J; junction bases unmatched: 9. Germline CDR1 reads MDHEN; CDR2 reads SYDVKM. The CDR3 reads CASSQTTGTGGEQYF. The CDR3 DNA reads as TGTGCCAGCAGTCAAACAACCGGGACAGGGGGCGAGCAGTACTTC.

Here the CDR3 DNA reads TGCGCCAGCAGCCCCTGGGGGGACAGGGGAACTGAAGCTTTCTTT. This sequence encodes CASSPWGDRGTEAFF. This chain uses TRBV5-1 with TRBJ1-1, with 10 bases that match TRBD1. There are 15 residues in the CDR3. The J segment lost 5 bases and the V segment lost 4 bases, leaving 8 bases of the junction unmatched. The germline gives CDR1 SGHRS, CDR2 YFSETQ.

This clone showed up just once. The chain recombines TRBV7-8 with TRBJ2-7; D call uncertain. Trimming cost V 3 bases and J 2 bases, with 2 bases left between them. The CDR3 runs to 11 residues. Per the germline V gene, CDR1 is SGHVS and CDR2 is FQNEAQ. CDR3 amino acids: CASSFAYEQYF. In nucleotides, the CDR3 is TGTGCCAGCAGCTTCGCCTACGAGCAGTACTTC.

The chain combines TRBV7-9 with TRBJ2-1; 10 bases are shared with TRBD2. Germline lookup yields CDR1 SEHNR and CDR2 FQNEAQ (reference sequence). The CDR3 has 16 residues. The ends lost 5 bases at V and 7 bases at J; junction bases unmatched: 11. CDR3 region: CASSGTAGGPRNEQFF. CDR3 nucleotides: TGTGCCAGCAGCGGGACAGCGGGGGGGCCGCGTAATGAGCAGTTCTTC.

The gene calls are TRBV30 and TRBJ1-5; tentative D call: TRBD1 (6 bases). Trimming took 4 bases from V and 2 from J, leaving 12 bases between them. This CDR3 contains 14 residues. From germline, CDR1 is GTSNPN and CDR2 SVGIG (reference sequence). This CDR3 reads CAWTSGAGNQPQHF. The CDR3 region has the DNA TGTGCCTGGACTTCAGGGGCGGGCAATCAGCCCCAGCATTTT.

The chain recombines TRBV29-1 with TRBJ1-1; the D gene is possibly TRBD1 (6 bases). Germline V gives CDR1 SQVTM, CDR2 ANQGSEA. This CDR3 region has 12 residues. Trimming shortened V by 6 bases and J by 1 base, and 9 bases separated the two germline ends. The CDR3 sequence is CSVGTPNTEAFF. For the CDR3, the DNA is TGCAGCGTAGGGACACCGAACACTGAAGCTTTCTTT. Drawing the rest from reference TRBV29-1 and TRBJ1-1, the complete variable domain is SAVISQKPSRDICQRGTSLTIQCQVDSQVTMMFWYRQQPGQSLTLIATANQGSEATYESGFVIDKFPISRPNLTFSTLTVSNMSPEDSSIYLCSVGTPNTEAFFGQGTRLTVV.

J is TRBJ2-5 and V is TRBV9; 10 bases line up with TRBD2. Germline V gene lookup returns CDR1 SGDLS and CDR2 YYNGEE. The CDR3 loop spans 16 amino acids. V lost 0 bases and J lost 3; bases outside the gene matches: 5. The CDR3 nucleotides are TGTGCCAGCAGCGTAGGATTAGCGGGAGGAGAAGAGACCCAGTACTTC. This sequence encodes CASSVGLAGGEETQYF.

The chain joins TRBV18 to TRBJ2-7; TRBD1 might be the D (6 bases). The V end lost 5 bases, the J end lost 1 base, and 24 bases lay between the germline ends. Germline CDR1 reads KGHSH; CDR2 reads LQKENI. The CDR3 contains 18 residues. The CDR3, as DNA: TGTGCCAGCTCATCACGGTCCACCCGGGACATATTATCCTACGAGCAGTACTTC. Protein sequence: CASSSRSTRDILSYEQYF.

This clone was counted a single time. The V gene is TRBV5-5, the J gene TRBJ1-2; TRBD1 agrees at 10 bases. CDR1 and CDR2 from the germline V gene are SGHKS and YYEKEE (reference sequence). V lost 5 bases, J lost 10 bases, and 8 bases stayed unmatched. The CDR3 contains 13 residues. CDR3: CASSITGTGAYTF. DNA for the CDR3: TGTGCCAGCAGTATTACCGGGACAGGGGCCTACACCTTC.